This TCR beta chain came from a study of blood T cell repertoires in COVID-19. Study background: Sites across the United States, Italy and Spain contributed samples from acute and convalescent COVID-19. PBMCs, B-cell-depleted T cells, or T cells were the source of the cDNA or gDNA that made up the material.

Assay: immunoSEQ multiplex PCR; the TCRdb copy retains only in-frame clones and omits some. Of some 180,000 clones listed, approximately 84% were seen once; the top ten hold about 2.5%. Losses at the gene ends were 4 bases for V and 5 bases for J; bases not matched to a gene: 9. Germline V gene sequence: CDR1 LNHDA, CDR2 SQIVND (reference sequence). This CDR3 contains 15 residues. The chain employs TRBV19 and TRBJ1-1, with 8 bases fitting TRBD1. Sequencing input: peripheral blood. This TCR came from a woman older than 75 with COVID-19, enrolled during active disease. The CDR3 nucleotides read TGTGCCAGTAGTACCCTACCGACAGGGGATACTGAAGCTTTCTTT. Translated: CASSTLPTGDTEAFF. The whole variable domain, filled in from reference TRBV19 and TRBJ1-1, reads DGGITQSPKYLFRKEGQNVTLSCEQNLNHDAMYWYRQDPGQGLRLIYYSQIVNDFQKGDIAEGYSVSREKKESFPLTVTSAQKNPTAFYLCASSTLPTGDTEAFFGQGTRLTVV.